One TCR beta chain is described in this entry. The germline V gene has CDR1 KGHSH and CDR2 LQKENI. V trimming: 4 bases; J trimming: 0 bases; junction bases outside the gene matches: 7. CDR3 length: 17 residues. The PCR ran on 60 Vbeta and 13 Jbeta primers. Profiled with immunoSEQ multiplex PCR; TCRdb holds only in-frame clones, not every one. The sample shows 96,000 or so clones, 60% to 75% of them seen only once. These data are taken from a study of cytomegalovirus exposure and HLA in healthy donors. The rearrangement uses TRBV18 and TRBJ1-4; 8 bases map to TRBD1. The sample was PBMCs. The sequence was obtained from a female donor in good health and CMV-seropositive. In DNA form, the CDR3 reads TGTGCCAGCTCACAATCCAGGGGGCAGGCAACTAATGAAAAACTGTTTTTT. It translates to CASSQSRGQATNEKLFF.